The 25 T cell receptor beta chains below come from one sample, sequenced in a study of blood T cell repertoires in COVID-19. Generated by immunoSEQ multiplex PCR, the TCRdb table keeps only in-frame clones and is missing some. This table holds around 230,000 clones, 75% to 90% found once. The sample consisted of PBMCs or T cells enriched from blood (not recorded which). The receptor set was obtained from a woman aged 40 to 50 with acute COVID-19.

The chain is built from TRBV7-2 and TRBJ2-2; a weak D match, TRBD1 (6 bases). Germline lookup yields CDR1 SGHTA and CDR2 FQGNSA. Trimming cost V 5 bases and J 0 bases, with 16 bases left between them. This CDR3 spans 17 amino acids. The CDR3 loop reads CASSPDRINANTGELFF. The DNA for the CDR3 is TGTGCCAGCAGCCCCGACAGGATCAACGCGAACACCGGGGAGCTGTTTTTT.

V and J are TRBV5-1 and TRBJ1-2, with TRBD1 matching over 12 bases. V lost 3 bases to trimming and J lost 5 bases; unmatched junction nucleotides: 5. Germline lookup yields CDR1 SGHRS and CDR2 YFSETQ. The CDR3 runs to 15 residues. CDR3 DNA sequence: TGCGCCAGCAGCTCGGCGGGACAGGGGGCTTATGGCTACACCTTC. The encoded protein is CASSSAGQGAYGYTF.

The chain is built from TRBV2 and TRBJ1-2; the D gene is possibly TRBD1 (5 bases). The CDR3 loop spans 15 amino acids. In germline, CDR1 is SNHLY, CDR2 FYNNEI. With 5 bases removed from V and 5 bases from J, the gap between germline ends came to 18 bases. DNA for the CDR3: TGTGCCAGCAGTATTCCGGAGATAAGGGGTTATGGCTACACCTTC. Protein sequence: CASSIPEIRGYGYTF.

The chain joins TRBV6-6 to TRBJ2-7; 10 positions match TRBD1. Germline values: CDR1 MNHNY, CDR2 SVGAGI (reference sequence). The CDR3 is 17 amino acids. The V segment lost 5 bases and the J segment 4 bases; nucleotides outside the gene matches: 14. The CDR3 DNA is TGTGCCAGCAGTCTTGGGCCTGGGACAGGGGAAAAGTACGAGCAGTACGTC. It is translated as CASSLGPGTGEKYEQYV.

The rearrangement uses TRBV7-8 and TRBJ2-7; 13 bases line up with TRBD2. The trim removed 5 bases at V and 3 bases at J, leaving 4 bases unmatched. This CDR3 has 15 residues. Germline V gives CDR1 SGHVS, CDR2 FQNEAQ. CDR3 sequence (DNA): TGTGCCAGCAGCGTGACTAGCGGGGGGCTCTACGAGCAGTACTTC. Encoded protein: CASSVTSGGLYEQYF.

The V call is TRBV19, the J call TRBJ2-1; 9 bases agree with TRBD2. Trimming cost V 4 bases and J 6 bases; bases outside gene matches: 4. The CDR3 extends over 14 amino acids. Germline values: CDR1 LNHDA, CDR2 SQIVND (reference sequence). Here the CDR3 DNA reads TGTGCCAGTAGTACTAGCGGGGATATCAATGAGCAGTTCTTC. Translation gives CASSTSGDINEQFF.

V is TRBV7-9 and J is TRBJ1-4; unclear D gene. The CDR3 is made up of 14 amino acids. Trimming cost V 6 bases and J 4 bases, with 12 bases left between them. Per germline, CDR1 SEHNR and CDR2 FQNEAQ (reference sequence). In DNA, the CDR3 is TGTGCCAGCAGACGAGGGAAGGGTAATGAAAAACTGTTTTTT. It codes for CASRRGKGNEKLFF.

The V call is TRBV6-5, the J call TRBJ1-5; TRBD1 is a possible D gene (5 bases). V was trimmed by 10 bases and J by 3 bases, leaving 13 bases between them. The CDR3 extends over 13 amino acids. Germline CDR1 MNHEY, CDR2 SVGAGI. The CDR3 spells CANAQGINQPQHF. CDR3 sequence (DNA): TGTGCCAACGCCCAGGGTATCAATCAGCCCCAGCATTTT.

A single count supports this clone. The rearrangement joins TRBV9 to TRBJ1-1; D uncertain. The V gene's germline CDR1 is SGDLS and CDR2 YYNGEE. The V end was cut by 0 bases, the J end by 4 bases, with 7 bases between. The CDR3 has 13 residues. The CDR3 bases are TGTGCCAGCAGCGTAGGCTCAGGCACTGAAGCTTTCTTT. Its translation is CASSVGSGTEAFF.

This clone was seen a few times. The chain recombines TRBV6-5 with TRBJ1-3; 7 bases line up with TRBD1. Trimming at V came to 0 bases and at J to 2 bases, leaving 4 bases not matched to a gene. Germline loops: CDR1 MNHEY, CDR2 SVGAGI. The CDR3 has 16 residues. The CDR3 is CASSYSTGTAGNTIYF. The DNA of the CDR3 is TGTGCCAGCAGTTACTCAACGGGGACAGCTGGAAACACCATATATTTT.

V gene TRBV11-2 combines with J gene TRBJ1-1; 12 bases line up with TRBD1. V gave up 6 bases and J gave up 4 bases; unmatched junction bases: 12. The CDR3 extends over 17 amino acids. Germline CDR1 and CDR2: SGHAT and FQNNGV. CDR3 loop: CASSRSGTGGRITEAFF. The CDR3 DNA reads as TGTGCCAGCAGTCGCTCCGGGACAGGGGGCAGGATCACTGAAGCTTTCTTT. Full variable domain (outside the CDR3, taken from reference TRBV11-2 and TRBJ1-1): EAGVAQSPRYKIIEKRQSVAFWCNPISGHATLYWYQQILGQGPKLLIQFQNNGVVDDSQLPKDRFSAERLKGVDSTLKIQPAKLEDSAVYLCASSRSGTGGRITEAFFGQGTRLTVV.

This chain links TRBV9 with TRBJ1-3; 7 positions agree with TRBD1. V gave up 4 bases and J gave up 0 bases; unmatched junction bases: 7. In germline, CDR1 is SGDLS, CDR2 YYNGEE. The CDR3 consists of 16 residues. The chain's CDR3 is CASSLTTGNSGNTIYF. The CDR3 bases are TGTGCCAGCAGCTTGACGACAGGGAACTCTGGAAACACCATATATTTT.

The chain has TRBV7-9 and TRBJ1-1, with a possible D match to TRBD1 (5 bases). Trimming removed 5 bases at V and 5 bases at J, with 9 bases between. The CDR3 sequence is 12 residues long. Germline assignment: CDR1 SEHNR and CDR2 FQNEAQ (reference sequence). CDR3 region: CASSVGGTEAFF. DNA for the CDR3: TGTGCCAGCAGCGTCGGGGGGACTGAAGCTTTCTTT.

The CDR3 reads CASSPLEYTDTQYF. CDR3 bases: TGTGCCAGCAGCCCTCTAGAATATACAGATACGCAGTATTTT. V gene TRBV3-1 (or the pseudogene TRBV3-2) combines with J gene TRBJ2-3; no reliable D call. CDR1 LGHDT and CDR2 YNNKEL come from the germline V gene (reference sequence). The CDR3 totals 14 residues. V lost 4 bases and J lost 3, with 11 bases in between.

This chain uses TRBV7-9 with TRBJ2-1, with D possibly TRBD2 on 6 matching bases. V was clipped by 5 bases and J by 0 bases, with 14 bases between them. The CDR3 extends over 16 amino acids. In germline, CDR1 is SEHNR, CDR2 FQNEAQ (reference sequence). CDR3 DNA sequence: TGTGCCAGCAGCCCGGGAGCGATTGGCTCCTACAATGAGCAGTTCTTC. This gives the protein CASSPGAIGSYNEQFF.

The rearrangement uses TRBV5-4 and TRBJ2-5, with D perhaps TRBD1 (5 bases). CDR3 length: 14 amino acids. V was pared by 0 bases and J by 5 bases, with 11 bases between. Germline V gives CDR1 SGHNT, CDR2 YYREEE (reference sequence). The CDR3 DNA reads as TGTGCCAGCAGCTTGGGGGGCTCTTGGGAGACCCAGTACTTC. Encoded protein: CASSLGGSWETQYF.

J is TRBJ1-2 and V is TRBV6-5; weak D call: TRBD1 (5 bases). V lost 4 bases and J 5 bases, leaving 17 bases between the germline ends. Per germline, CDR1 MNHEY and CDR2 SVGAGI. The CDR3 sequence is 15 residues long. The CDR3 sequence: CASSSHDRPEYGYTF. The CDR3 DNA sequence: TGTGCCAGCAGTTCCCATGACAGACCAGAATATGGCTACACCTTC.

The rearrangement joins TRBV7-9 to TRBJ2-7, with TRBD1 identical over 10 bases. The germline V gene has CDR1 SEHNR and CDR2 FQNEAQ (reference sequence). The CDR3 is 14 residues long. The junction had 4 bases not matched to a gene; V was cut back by 5 bases and J by 3 bases. The DNA of the CDR3 is TGTGCCAGCAGCCCAGGGACAGGGGTCTACGAGCAGTACGTC. Translated, it gives CASSPGTGVYEQYV.

This CDR3 reads CASSYTVEGTDTQYF. Written as DNA, the CDR3 is TGTGCCAGCAGTTACACCGTGGAGGGAACAGATACGCAGTATTTT. The chain recombines TRBV6-5 with TRBJ2-3, with a tentative D call TRBD2 (6 bases). Germline V gives CDR1 MNHEY, CDR2 SVGAGI. The ends were cut back, 2 bases at V and 3 bases at J, with 12 bases in the middle. The CDR3 is 15 residues long.

V gene TRBV5-6 combines with J gene TRBJ1-2; 10 nucleotides align to TRBD1. Per the germline V gene, CDR1 is SGHDT and CDR2 is YYEEEE. The CDR3 is 16 amino acids. V dropped 3 bases and J dropped 6; count of bases not matched to a gene: 11. The DNA for the CDR3 is TGTGCCAGCAGCTCGGGACAGGGGTTTATTACAAATGGCTACACCTTC. Translating gives CASSSGQGFITNGYTF.

The J gene is TRBJ1-2, the V gene TRBV7-2; no reliable D call. CDR3 size: 14 residues. V was clipped by 4 bases and J by 4 bases, with 13 bases between them. The germline gives CDR1 SGHTA, CDR2 FQGNSA. The DNA of the CDR3 is TGTGCCAGCAGCTCCGGTACAGCCCTCTATGGCTACACCTTC. This encodes CASSSGTALYGYTF.

The chain combines TRBV6-5 with TRBJ2-3; TRBD2 agrees at 9 bases. J gave up 6 bases and V 0 bases, and 1 base lay outside the gene matches. The CDR3 spans 14 residues. The V gene's germline CDR1 is MNHEY and CDR2 SVGAGI. The CDR3: CASSYSRGGDTQYF. CDR3 in DNA: TGTGCCAGCAGTTACTCGCGGGGGGGTGATACGCAGTATTTT.

The chain uses TRBV5-1 and TRBJ2-1; 9 nucleotides agree with TRBD2. Germline values: CDR1 SGHRS, CDR2 YFSETQ. The length of the CDR3 is 19 residues. Losses at the gene ends were 0 bases for V and 0 bases for J; bases not matched to a gene: 10. In nucleotides, the CDR3 is TGCGCCAGCAGCTTGGGTCCTAGCGGGGCGACGAGCTCCTACAATGAGCAGTTCTTC. Residues: CASSLGPSGATSSYNEQFF.

In DNA, the CDR3 is TGTGCCAGTAGTATAAAATCGGATTCACCCCTCCACTTT. Its translation: CASSIKSDSPLHF. V and J are TRBV19 and TRBJ1-6; D unresolved. The V end was cut by 2 bases, the J end by 8 bases, with 7 bases between. Germline loops: CDR1 LNHDA, CDR2 SQIVND (reference sequence). The CDR3 is 13 amino acids. Based on the CDR3 plus reference TRBV19 and TRBJ1-6, the full variable domain is DGGITQSPKYLFRKEGQNVTLSCEQNLNHDAMYWYRQDPGQGLRLIYYSQIVNDFQKGDIAEGYSVSREKKESFPLTVTSAQKNPTAFYLCASSIKSDSPLHFGNGTRLTVT.

J is TRBJ1-6 and V is TRBV28; D is uncertain. The germline CDR1 and CDR2 sequences are MDHEN and SYDVKM. The CDR3 covers 12 residues. CDR3 residues: CASTETNSPLHF. The CDR3 nucleotides read TGTGCTTCAACAGAGACGAATTCACCCCTCCACTTT.